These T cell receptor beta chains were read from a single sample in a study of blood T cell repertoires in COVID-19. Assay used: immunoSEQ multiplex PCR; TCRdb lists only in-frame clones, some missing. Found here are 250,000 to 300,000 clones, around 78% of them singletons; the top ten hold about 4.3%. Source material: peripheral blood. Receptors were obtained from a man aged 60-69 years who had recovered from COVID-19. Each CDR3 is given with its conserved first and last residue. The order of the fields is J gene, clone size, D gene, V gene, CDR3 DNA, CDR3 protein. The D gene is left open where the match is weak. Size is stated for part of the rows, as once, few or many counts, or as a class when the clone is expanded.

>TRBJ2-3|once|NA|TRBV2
TGTGCCAGCAGGAGGGGGGGGGCAGATACGCAGTATTTT
CASRRGGADTQYF
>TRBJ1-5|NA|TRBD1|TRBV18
TGTGCCAGCTCACCAAAAGGACAGGCTAGCAATCAGCCCCAGCATTTT
CASSPKGQASNQPQHF
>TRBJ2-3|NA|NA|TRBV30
TGTGCCTGGAGCGAGGGACACGAGATCAGCACAGATACGCAGTATTTT
CAWSEGHEISTDTQYF
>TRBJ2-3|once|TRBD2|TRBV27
TGTGCCAGCAGTTTAGGCGGGACTAGCGGGAGCACAGATACGCAGTATTTT
CASSLGGTSGSTDTQYF
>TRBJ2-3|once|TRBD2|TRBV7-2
TGTGCCAGCAGCCTTCAAGCGGGAACGGGGACAGATACGCAGTATTTT
CASSLQAGTGTDTQYF
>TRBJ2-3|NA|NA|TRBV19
TGTGCCAGTAGTATTTTGGTGCGGCAGCGCACAGATACGCAGTATTTT
CASSILVRQRTDTQYF
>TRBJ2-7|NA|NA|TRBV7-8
TGTGCCAGCAGCGACAAGAGCTCCTACGAGCAGTACTTC
CASSDKSSYEQYF
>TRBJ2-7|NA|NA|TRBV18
TGTGCCAGCTCACAGGGGGTCGAGCAGTACTTC
CASSQGVEQYF
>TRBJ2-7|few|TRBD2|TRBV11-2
TGTGCCAGCAGCTTAACAGCGGGGGGCTCCTACGAGCAGTACTTC
CASSLTAGGSYEQYF
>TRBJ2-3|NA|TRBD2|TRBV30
TGTGCCGCGGGGGAGGGTTCAAGATTCGGTTGGGACACGCAGTATTTT
CAAGEGSRFGWDTQYF
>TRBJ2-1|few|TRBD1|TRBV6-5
TGTGCCAGCGGGACAGGAGGACCGTCGGAGTTCTTC
CASGTGGPSEFF
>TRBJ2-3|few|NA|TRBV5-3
TGTGCCAGAAGCTTGGTTCCCCCCCCCGGCACAGATACGCAGTATTTT
CARSLVPPPGTDTQYF
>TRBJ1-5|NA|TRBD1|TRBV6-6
TGTGCCAGCACCCAGGGACAGGGGAGCGATCAGCCCCAGCATTTT
CASTQGQGSDQPQHF
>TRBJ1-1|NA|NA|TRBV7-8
TGTGCCAGCAGTCTTGGGAGGGCAACTGAAGCTTTCTTT
CASSLGRATEAFF
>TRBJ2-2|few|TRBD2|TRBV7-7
TGTGCTACCGGCACCGGGACTAGCGGGGGGGTGAACACCGGGGAGCTGTTTTTT
CATGTGTSGGVNTGELFF
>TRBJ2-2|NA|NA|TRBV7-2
TGTGCCAGCAGCTTAGTCACTTCCCCGACCGGGGAGCTGTTTTTT
CASSLVTSPTGELFF
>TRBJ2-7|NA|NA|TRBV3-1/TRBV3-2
TGTGCCAGCAGCCGAACGGGGGTAGGCGAGCAGTACTTC
CASSRTGVGEQYF